A selection of T cell receptor beta chains follows, all from one sample in a study of blood T cell repertoires in COVID-19. The data were produced by immunoSEQ multiplex PCR, yet TCRdb's version contains in-frame clones alone and is incomplete. The sample gives 130,000 to 150,000 clones, 85% to 90% of which show up once; 10% to 12% is in the top ten. The sample was PBMCs or T cells enriched from blood (not recorded which). These receptors were collected from a man in his sixties who had recovered from COVID-19. Both conserved end residues are part of each CDR3. A D gene is named only where the DNA matches it firmly. Size is stated for part of the rows, as once, few or many counts, or as a class when the clone is expanded.

j_call v_call d_call clone_size cdr3_aa cdr3_nt
TRBJ1-3 TRBV10-3 TRBD1 few CAISEPTGASGNTIYF TGTGCCATCAGTGAGCCCACAGGGGCGTCTGGAAACACCATATATTTT
TRBJ2-7 TRBV7-9 - - CASSPDRHEQYF TGTGCCAGCAGCCCCGACAGACACGAGCAGTACTTC
TRBJ1-6 TRBV19 - - CASSSPGGDSPLHF TGTGCCAGTAGTAGTCCGGGAGGAGATTCACCCCTCCACTTT
TRBJ1-5 TRBV7-9 TRBD1 - CASSAPGGGQPQHF TGTGCCAGCAGCGCCCCAGGGGGTGGTCAGCCCCAGCATTTT
TRBJ2-5 TRBV3-1/TRBV3-2 - - CASSQGLGGMETQYF TGTGCCAGCAGCCAAGGCCTCGGAGGGATGGAGACCCAGTACTTC
TRBJ1-1 TRBV6-2/TRBV6-3 - - CASSSPVGHRFKSTEAFF TGTGCCAGCAGTTCCCCCGTAGGACACAGGTTCAAGAGCACTGAAGCTTTCTTT
TRBJ1-1 TRBV27 TRBD1 - CASSLVHRGKNTEAFF TGTGCCAGCAGTTTAGTTCACAGGGGAAAGAACACTGAAGCTTTCTTT
TRBJ1-4 TRBV25-1 TRBD1 - CASSRDRGSGVNEKLFF TGTGCCAGCAGCCGGGACAGGGGGTCGGGGGTTAATGAAAAACTGTTTTTT
TRBJ2-1 TRBV19 TRBD2 - CASSPYGTSGTIHEQFF TGTGCCAGTAGTCCCTACGGGACTAGCGGGACTATCCATGAGCAGTTCTTC
TRBJ2-5 TRBV3-1/TRBV3-2 TRBD2 - CASSQNSGLAGKETQYF TGTGCCAGCAGCCAAAACTCAGGACTAGCGGGAAAAGAGACCCAGTACTTC
TRBJ1-1 TRBV7-9 - - CASSLGLTNTEAFF TGTGCCAGCAGCTTGGGACTTACGAACACTGAAGCTTTCTTT
TRBJ2-2 TRBV9 TRBD2 - CASSVPLAGGSVGELFF TGTGCCAGCAGCGTACCTCTAGCGGGAGGCTCAGTTGGGGAGCTGTTTTTT
TRBJ2-7 TRBV3-1/TRBV3-2 - - CASSQNTGAAYEQYF TGTGCCAGCAGCCAAAATACGGGAGCAGCCTACGAGCAGTACTTC
TRBJ1-5 TRBV19 - - CASSRHRSNQPQHF TGTGCCAGTTCCCGACACCGTAGCAATCAGCCCCAGCATTTT
TRBJ2-1 TRBV3-1/TRBV3-2 TRBD2 - CASSLTSGKGGNEQFF TGTGCCAGCAGCCTGACTAGCGGGAAGGGGGGGAATGAGCAGTTCTTC
TRBJ2-7 TRBV9 - - CASSAGAASTYEQYF TGTGCCAGCAGCGCTGGAGCGGCCTCAACGTATGAGCAGTACTTC
TRBJ1-1 TRBV6-2/TRBV6-3 TRBD1 - CASSYPRGYEAFF TGTGCCAGCAGTTACCCCAGGGGGTACGAGGCTTTCTTT
TRBJ2-3 TRBV28 - - CASSSRVGHGDTQYF TGTGCCAGCAGTTCAAGGGTTGGACATGGAGATACGCAGTATTTT
TRBJ2-5 TRBV18 TRBD1 - CASSRRQGLETQYF TGTGCCAGCTCACGTAGACAGGGGTTGGAGACCCAGTACTTC
TRBJ2-5 TRBV5-1 - - CASSLNTGGPETQYF TGCGCCAGCAGCTTGAATACGGGGGGCCCAGAGACCCAGTACTTC
TRBJ2-5 TRBV21-1 - - CASSKATSGRGETQYF TGTGCCAGCAGCAAAGCTACCTCGGGTAGAGGAGAGACCCAGTACTTC
TRBJ2-7 TRBV2 - once CASIDTLHSYEQYF TGTGCCAGCATCGACACTCTCCACTCCTACGAGCAGTACTTC
TRBJ2-7 TRBV18 TRBD2 - CASSPDGLAGVVEQYF TGTGCCAGCTCACCTGACGGCCTAGCGGGAGTGGTCGAGCAGTACTTC
TRBJ2-1 TRBV11-2 TRBD2 - CASSMTSGGLKPYNEQFF TGTGCCAGCAGCATGACTAGCGGGGGCCTTAAACCCTACAATGAGCAGTTCTTC
TRBJ1-3 TRBV19 - few CASSIPTGSRNTIYF TGTGCCAGTAGTATTCCAACAGGGAGTCGGAACACCATATATTTT
TRBJ1-1 TRBV18 TRBD1 - CASSPPGTGGRPAAFF TGTGCCAGCTCACCCCCCGGGACAGGGGGTCGCCCGGCCGCTTTCTTT
TRBJ1-2 TRBV2 - - CASSTGNRVGYTF TGTGCCAGCAGCACAGGCAACCGGGTCGGCTACACCTTC
TRBJ2-5 TRBV7-2 - - CASSLQASQETQYF TGTGCCAGCAGCTTACAAGCTAGTCAAGAGACCCAGTACTTC
TRBJ2-1 TRBV7-9 - - CASSLAEGSYNEQFF TGTGCCAGCAGCTTAGCGGAGGGGTCCTACAATGAGCAGTTCTTC
TRBJ2-2 TRBV27 TRBD1 - CASARGQSNTGELFF TGTGCCAGCGCTCGGGGACAGTCGAACACCGGGGAGCTGTTTTTT
TRBJ1-4 TRBV28 TRBD1 - CASSTPQEGQLNEKLFF TGTGCCAGCAGTACCCCCCAGGAGGGACAGCTTAATGAAAAACTGTTTTTT
TRBJ2-6 TRBV29-1 - - CSVVSQDTQTGANVLTF TGCAGCGTTGTCTCCCAGGATACCCAGACTGGGGCCAACGTCCTGACTTTC
TRBJ2-7 TRBV7-9 - once CASSPPRGSYEQYF TGTGCCAGCAGCCCTCCTAGGGGCTCCTACGAGCAGTACTTC
TRBJ2-7 TRBV11-2 - - CASSPRGDKAYEQYF TGTGCCAGCAGCCCTCGGGGAGACAAAGCCTACGAGCAGTACTTC
TRBJ2-1 TRBV4-1 TRBD1 - CASSSRDSDEQFF TGCGCCAGCAGCAGCCGGGACAGTGATGAGCAGTTCTTC
TRBJ2-7 TRBV28 TRBD1 - CASQGTGGPSYEQYF TGTGCCAGCCAAGGAACAGGGGGACCCTCCTACGAGCAGTACTTC
TRBJ1-4 TRBV3-1/TRBV3-2 TRBD1 once CASSNNRGGEEKLFF TGTGCCAGCAGCAATAACAGGGGTGGGGAGGAAAAACTGTTTTTT
TRBJ1-5 TRBV19 TRBD1 few CASSTPRGVQPQHF TGTGCCAGTAGTACACCCAGGGGGGTACAGCCCCAGCATTTT
TRBJ1-6 TRBV18 - - CASSPLGSGQHNSPLHF TGTGCCAGCTCACCACTCGGCTCCGGACAGCATAATTCACCCCTCCACTTT
TRBJ2-5 TRBV5-1 - - CASSRTVQETQYF TGCGCCAGCAGTAGGACAGTCCAAGAGACCCAGTACTTC
TRBJ1-2 TRBV28 - - CASSLSGAGPQNYGYTF TGTGCCAGCAGTTTATCTGGTGCGGGCCCTCAAAACTATGGCTACACCTTC
TRBJ1-6 TRBV6-5 TRBD1 - CASRYRGLNSPLHF TGTGCCAGCAGGTACAGGGGGCTTAATTCACCCCTCCACTTT
TRBJ2-3 TRBV7-3 - - CASSPTNTDTQYF TGTGCCAGCAGCCCAACAAACACAGATACGCAGTATTTT
TRBJ2-7 TRBV29-1 TRBD1 - CSVAPTGSYDEQYF TGCAGCGTTGCCCCGACAGGGAGTTACGACGAGCAGTACTTC
TRBJ1-1 TRBV3-1/TRBV3-2 - - CASSHPLGAGEGEAFF TGTGCCAGCAGCCACCCCCTGGGGGCGGGGGAGGGTGAAGCTTTCTTT